These 30 T cell receptor beta chains originate from one sample sequenced in a study of T cells in narcolepsy. Produced via immunoSEQ multiplex PCR; TCRdb's table is partial and in-frame only. The data show around 18,000 clones, with around 84% seen just once and roughly 0.68% held by the top ten. Specimen: memory (CD45RA-) CD4+ T cells from blood. These TCRs come from a human donor in good health.

This chain joins TRBV19 and TRBJ1-1; D is perhaps TRBD1 (6 bases). Per germline, CDR1 LNHDA and CDR2 SQIVND (reference sequence). V was shortened by 11 bases and J by 7 bases, with 20 bases between the two germline ends. There are 13 residues in the CDR3. CDR3 sequence: CAASSGVIGEAFF. In DNA, the CDR3 is TGTGCCGCGAGCTCAGGGGTGATCGGTGAAGCTTTCTTT. The entire variable domain, with the rest obtained from reference TRBV19 and TRBJ1-1, is as follows: DGGITQSPKYLFRKEGQNVTLSCEQNLNHDAMYWYRQDPGQGLRLIYYSQIVNDFQKGDIAEGYSVSREKKESFPLTVTSAQKNPTAFYLCAASSGVIGEAFFGQGTRLTVV.

This chain links TRBV12-5 with TRBJ2-5; 9 bases are shared with TRBD1. V lost 1 base, J lost 5 bases, and 2 bases stayed unmatched. Per germline, CDR1 LGHNT and CDR2 FRNRAP. The CDR3 has 14 residues. CDR3 in DNA: TGTGCTAGTGGTTTGGCCGGACAGGGGGAGACCCAGTACTTC. Translation: CASGLAGQGETQYF.

This chain connects TRBV5-6 to TRBJ2-5; 8 bases map to TRBD1. V lost 0 bases and J lost 2; bases outside the gene matches: 3. The germline V gene encodes CDR1 SGHDT and CDR2 YYEEEE. The length of the CDR3 is 15 residues. This chain's CDR3 is CASSLARGRQETQYF. The CDR3 DNA is TGTGCCAGCAGCTTGGCCAGGGGGCGGCAAGAGACCCAGTACTTC.

The gene calls are TRBV27 and TRBJ2-3; D not resolved. Germline CDR1 is MNHEY and CDR2 is SMNVEV (reference sequence). With 6 bases removed from V and 2 bases from J, the gap between germline ends came to 15 bases. The CDR3 runs 15 residues. The CDR3 is CASSTERPTTDTQYF. The CDR3 bases are TGTGCCAGCAGCACGGAGAGGCCTACCACAGATACGCAGTATTTT.

The chain is built from TRBV15 and TRBJ2-1; TRBD2 might be the D (5 bases). The CDR3 is made up of 14 amino acids. The germline gives CDR1 LNHNV, CDR2 YYDKDF (reference sequence). Trimming removed 4 bases at V and 12 bases at J, with 19 bases between. Here the CDR3 reads CATSKVDFSPRQFF. The CDR3 DNA reads as TGTGCCACCAGCAAGGTGGACTTTTCGCCTCGGCAGTTCTTC.

This rearrangement joins TRBV7-2 to TRBJ2-1; no clear D. The CDR3 totals 16 residues. V was shortened by 5 bases and J by 10 bases, with 24 bases between the two germline ends. Germline V gene lookup returns CDR1 SGHTA and CDR2 FQGNSA. The CDR3 loop is CASSPTSRTASKEQFF. CDR3 in DNA: TGTGCCAGCAGCCCCACATCCCGGACGGCATCCAAAGAGCAGTTCTTC.

This clone was seen more than once but under ten times. This chain links TRBV10-2 with TRBJ1-2, with TRBD1 as a possible D gene (6 bases). Between the trimmed V and J ends, which lost 3 bases and 1 base, there was a span of 9 bases. The germline V gene encodes CDR1 WSHSY and CDR2 SAAADI. This CDR3 has 14 amino acids. CDR3 loop: CASSDPQGNYGYTF. CDR3 coding DNA: TGCGCCAGCAGTGACCCACAGGGTAACTATGGCTACACCTTC.

V gene TRBV5-1 combines with J gene TRBJ2-5; 9 nucleotides match TRBD2. The CDR3 length is 16 residues. CDR1 is SGHRS and CDR2 is YFSETQ in the germline V gene. The J segment lost 4 bases and the V segment lost 0 bases, leaving 7 bases of the junction unmatched. The CDR3 is CASSLVWREGAETQYF. The CDR3 bases are TGCGCCAGCAGCTTGGTCTGGCGGGAGGGGGCAGAGACCCAGTACTTC.

V is TRBV2 and J is TRBJ1-2; D is unresolved. CDR3 length equals 12 residues. Trimming took off 2 bases at V and 4 bases at J, with 5 bases between the two ends. CDR1 is SNHLY and CDR2 is FYNNEI in the germline V gene. The CDR3: CASSEQFYGYTF. For the CDR3, the DNA is TGTGCCAGCAGTGAACAATTCTATGGCTACACCTTC.

The chain joins TRBV7-2 to TRBJ2-1, with D perhaps TRBD1 (6 bases). Per germline, CDR1 SGHTA and CDR2 FQGNSA. This CDR3 region has 14 residues. V shed 1 base and J shed 10 bases, with 14 bases lying between them. The CDR3 here is CASSLGTDTGEQFF. CDR3 nucleotides: TGTGCCAGCAGCTTAGGGACAGACACAGGGGAGCAGTTCTTC.

The table lists this clone with a count of one. The rearrangement joins TRBV11-2 to TRBJ2-1; 13 bases match TRBD2. Trimming removed 7 bases from V and 7 bases from J; junction bases left unmatched: 13. The CDR3 covers 17 residues. The germline V gene has CDR1 SGHAT and CDR2 FQNNGV. The CDR3 region has the DNA TGTGCCAGCACACGACAACTAGCGGGAGGGCGTGAAAATGAGCAGTTCTTC. Its protein is CASTRQLAGGRENEQFF.

This clone is a singleton in its sample. This chain uses TRBV5-1 with TRBJ2-1; D gene ambiguous. V shed 0 bases and J shed 6 bases, with 10 bases lying between them. CDR1 SGHRS and CDR2 YFSETQ come from the germline V gene. There are 14 residues in the CDR3. The CDR3 spells CASSLEGFPNEQFF. CDR3 coding DNA: TGCGCCAGCAGCTTGGAAGGGTTTCCCAATGAGCAGTTCTTC.

This chain joins TRBV27 and TRBJ1-2, with D maybe TRBD1 (6 bases). Trimming shortened V by 2 bases and J by 0 bases, and 25 bases separated the two germline ends. The CDR3 is made up of 20 amino acids. Germline lookup yields CDR1 MNHEY and CDR2 SMNVEV (reference sequence). CDR3 bases: TGTGCCAGCAGTTTAAGGATTTCCGGTCGGACAGCTATCACTAACTATGGCTACACCTTC. Residues: CASSLRISGRTAITNYGYTF.

This rearrangement joins TRBV18 to TRBJ1-2; D is unresolved. The CDR3 consists of 14 residues. Trimming took 0 bases from V and 4 from J, leaving 9 bases between them. CDR1 and CDR2 from the germline V gene are KGHSH and LQKENI. CDR3 coding DNA: TGTGCCAGCTCACCACCGGGGAGCGGCTATGGCTACACCTTC. It yields the protein CASSPPGSGYGYTF. The whole variable domain, filled in from reference TRBV18 and TRBJ1-2, reads NAGVMQNPRHLVRRRGQEARLRCSPMKGHSHVYWYRQLPEEGLKFMVYLQKENIIDESGMPKERFSAEFPKEGPSILRIQQVVRGDSAAYFCASSPPGSGYGYTFGSGTRLTVV.

The J gene is TRBJ2-7, the V gene TRBV18; tentatively, D is TRBD1 (6 bases). V was shortened by 3 bases and J by 6 bases, with 12 bases between the two germline ends. The CDR3 has 13 residues. Germline values: CDR1 KGHSH, CDR2 LQKENI. The CDR3 here is CASSPETQGEQYF. As DNA, the CDR3 is TGTGCCAGCTCACCGGAGACACAGGGCGAGCAGTACTTC.

The chain carries TRBV5-4 and TRBJ2-2; weak D call: TRBD2 (9 bases). Trimming stripped 3 bases from V and 6 bases from J, with 18 bases between. Per germline, CDR1 SGHNT and CDR2 YYREEE (reference sequence). This CDR3 comprises 16 residues. This CDR3 is CASSSQGAGGAGELFF. The DNA of the CDR3 is TGTGCCAGCAGCTCTCAGGGGGCGGGAGGGGCCGGGGAGCTGTTTTTT.

The J gene is TRBJ1-2, the V gene TRBV7-9; no firm D call. Trimming cost V 5 bases and J 5 bases, with 18 bases left between them. CDR3 length: 15 residues. Germline lookup yields CDR1 SEHNR and CDR2 FQNEAQ (reference sequence). The CDR3 is CASSREGGRIYGYTF. The CDR3 coding sequence is TGTGCCAGCAGCCGAGAGGGAGGGCGGATTTATGGCTACACCTTC. Filled out from reference TRBV7-9 and TRBJ1-2, the complete variable domain reads DTGVSQNPRHKITKRGQNVTFRCDPISEHNRLYWYRQTLGQGPEFLTYFQNEAQLEKSRLLSDRFSAERPKGSFSTLEIQRTEQGDSAMYLCASSREGGRIYGYTFGSGTRLTVV.

V and J are TRBV6-5 and TRBJ1-4; no reliable D call. The CDR3 extends over 14 amino acids. Germline CDR1 and CDR2: MNHEY and SVGAGI. V was clipped by 8 bases and J by 7 bases, with 17 bases between them. CDR3 region: CASRRIGSSEKLFF. CDR3 nucleotide sequence: TGTGCCAGCCGGAGGATAGGGTCTAGTGAAAAACTGTTTTTT.

The V and J genes are TRBV30 and TRBJ1-6; no reliable D call. Trimming removed 2 bases from V and 7 bases from J, with 3 bases in between. From germline, CDR1 is GTSNPN and CDR2 SVGIG (reference sequence). The CDR3 consists of 11 residues. This CDR3 reads CAWSLNSPLHF. CDR3 sequence (DNA): TGTGCCTGGAGTCTGAATTCACCCCTCCACTTT.

This clone was detected once. This chain joins TRBV5-4 and TRBJ1-1; D gene uncertain. Looked up from germline, CDR1 is SGHNT and CDR2 is YYREEE (reference sequence). The CDR3 consists of 15 residues. Trimming pared 4 bases from V and 3 bases from J, leaving 16 bases between. CDR3 sequence: CASSPRPLGDTEAFF. In nucleotides, the CDR3 is TGTGCCAGCAGCCCCAGACCCCTTGGCGACACTGAAGCTTTCTTT.

The J gene is TRBJ2-7, the V gene TRBV11-3; tentatively, D is TRBD1 (5 bases). CDR3 size: 16 residues. Germline V gene data show CDR1 as SGHNT and CDR2 as YENEEA. The ends were cut back, 0 bases at V and 7 bases at J, with 19 bases in the middle. CDR3 protein: CASSLEVRGRLGEQYF. The CDR3 DNA reads as TGTGCCAGCAGCTTAGAAGTAAGGGGTCGGCTGGGAGAGCAGTACTTC.

The V call is TRBV5-1, the J call TRBJ2-1, with 7 bases matching TRBD2. Trimming took 4 bases from V and 1 from J; bases not matched to a gene: 5. From germline, CDR1 is SGHRS and CDR2 YFSETQ. CDR3 length: 15 amino acids. The DNA of the CDR3 is TGCGCCAGCAGCATCACGGGGGGATCCTACAATGAGCAGTTCTTC. It is translated as CASSITGGSYNEQFF.

The chain carries TRBV18 and TRBJ1-1; 10 bases are a match to TRBD1. Looked up from germline, CDR1 is KGHSH and CDR2 is LQKENI. The CDR3 is 17 residues long. V lost 3 bases and J lost 2; bases outside the gene matches: 9. The CDR3 nucleotides read TGTGCCAGCTCACCCGCGCGGAGACAGGGGGCAAACACTGAAGCTTTCTTT. Translating gives CASSPARRQGANTEAFF.

This CDR3 is CASSPTRDGRQFF. The CDR3 region has the DNA TGTGCCAGCAGCCCGACCCGGGACGGACGGCAGTTCTTC. The chain has TRBV7-3 and TRBJ2-1; TRBD1 or TRBD2 may be the D gene (5 bases each). Germline values: CDR1 SGHTA, CDR2 FQGTGA. This CDR3 is 13 amino acids long. The germline V and J ends were trimmed by 5 bases and 12 bases, with 17 bases remaining between them.

The chain recombines TRBV30 with TRBJ1-6; 7 bases are a match to TRBD1. The CDR3 consists of 15 residues. J was trimmed by 9 bases and V by 4 bases; bases with no gene match: 12. Germline CDR1 GTSNPN, CDR2 SVGIG (reference sequence). The CDR3 sequence is CAWNGEGTVGSPLHF. CDR3 bases: TGTGCCTGGAACGGGGAAGGGACAGTGGGTTCACCCCTCCACTTT.

The DNA for the CDR3 is TGTGCCTGGAGTGTACAGGGGACAGGGGGCCTCTATGGCTACACCTTC. Amino acid sequence: CAWSVQGTGGLYGYTF. The J gene is TRBJ1-2, the V gene TRBV30, with 12 bases lining up with TRBD1. V trimming: 0 bases; J trimming: 4 bases; junction bases outside the gene matches: 6. The CDR3 totals 16 residues. The germline V gene has CDR1 GTSNPN and CDR2 SVGIG (reference sequence).

The V and J genes are TRBV30 and TRBJ1-3, with 7 bases fitting TRBD1. CDR3 length: 13 residues. Germline lookup yields CDR1 GTSNPN and CDR2 SVGIG (reference sequence). The ends lost 3 bases at V and 2 bases at J; junction bases unmatched: 1. CDR3 sequence: CAWRGGPGNTIYF. As DNA, the CDR3 is TGTGCCTGGAGAGGGGGCCCTGGAAACACCATATATTTT.

This clone was found a few times. The CDR3 loop is CASSPGQTEAFF. CDR3 in DNA: TGTGCCAGCTCACCAGGGCAGACTGAAGCTTTCTTT. The chain couples TRBV18 to TRBJ1-1, with D unclear. V was clipped by 2 bases and J by 5 bases, with 6 bases between them. This CDR3 has 12 residues. The V gene's germline CDR1 is KGHSH and CDR2 LQKENI. Filled out from reference TRBV18 and TRBJ1-1, the complete variable domain reads NAGVMQNPRHLVRRRGQEARLRCSPMKGHSHVYWYRQLPEEGLKFMVYLQKENIIDESGMPKERFSAEFPKEGPSILRIQQVVRGDSAAYFCASSPGQTEAFFGQGTRLTVV.

The V call is TRBV18, the J call TRBJ1-4, with 7 bases identical to TRBD1. The CDR3 consists of 15 residues. The germline V gene encodes CDR1 KGHSH and CDR2 LQKENI. The V segment lost 6 bases and the J segment 8 bases; nucleotides outside the gene matches: 12. CDR3 amino acids: CASSDRQGDVEKLFF. Written as DNA, the CDR3 is TGTGCCAGCTCGGATCGACAGGGAGACGTGGAAAAACTGTTTTTT.

This chain connects TRBV21-1 to TRBJ1-2; TRBD1, as called in the table, went unchecked against the DNA. TRBV21-1 is assigned pseudogene status. This CDR3 is 14 amino acids long. The CDR3 reads CASSKTFQQGSYTF. In DNA form, the CDR3 reads TGTGCCAGCAGCAAAACCTTCCAACAGGGGAGCTACACCTTC.